This T cell receptor beta chain was obtained from a study of siplizumab effects on memory and regulatory T cells. Produced via immunoSEQ multiplex PCR; TCRdb's table is partial and in-frame only. The sample lists approximately 100,000 clones, 85% to 95% occurring once. Trimming cost V 5 bases and J 3 bases; bases outside gene matches: 5. The V gene's germline CDR1 is MNHNS and CDR2 SASEGT. This CDR3 is built from 14 residues. This TCR was sampled from a human donor in good health. Input material: non-Treg CD4+ T cells sorted from blood. The chain joins TRBV6-1 to TRBJ2-7; TRBD1 matches at 9 bases. CDR3 loop: CASSPGTGFYEQYF. DNA of the CDR3: TGTGCCAGCAGTCCCGGGACAGGGTTCTACGAGCAGTACTTC.